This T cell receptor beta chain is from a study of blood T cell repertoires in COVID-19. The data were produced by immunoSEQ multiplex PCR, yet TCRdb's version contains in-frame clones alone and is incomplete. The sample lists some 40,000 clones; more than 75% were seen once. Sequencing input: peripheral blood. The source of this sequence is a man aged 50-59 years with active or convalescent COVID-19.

The CDR3 spells CASGLILTRVYYNEQFF. As DNA, the CDR3 is TGTGCTAGTGGTTTGATCCTTACTAGGGTCTACTACAATGAGCAGTTCTTC. The chain has TRBV12-5 and TRBJ2-1; TRBD2 might be the D (5 bases). This CDR3 has 17 residues. The germline V and J ends were trimmed by 2 bases and 3 bases, with 17 bases remaining between them. CDR1 is LGHNT, CDR2 FRNRAP, per germline.